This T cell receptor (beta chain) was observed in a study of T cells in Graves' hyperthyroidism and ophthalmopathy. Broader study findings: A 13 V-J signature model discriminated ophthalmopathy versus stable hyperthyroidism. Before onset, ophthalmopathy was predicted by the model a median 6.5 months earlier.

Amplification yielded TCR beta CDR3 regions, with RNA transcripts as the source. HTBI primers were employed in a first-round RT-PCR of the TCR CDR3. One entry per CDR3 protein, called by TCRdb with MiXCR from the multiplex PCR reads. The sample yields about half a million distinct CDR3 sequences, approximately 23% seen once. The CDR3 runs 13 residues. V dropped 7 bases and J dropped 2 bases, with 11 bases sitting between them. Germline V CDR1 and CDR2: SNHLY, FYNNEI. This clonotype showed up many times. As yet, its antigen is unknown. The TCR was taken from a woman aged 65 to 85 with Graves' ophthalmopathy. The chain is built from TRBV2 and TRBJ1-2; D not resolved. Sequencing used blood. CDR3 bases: TGTGCCAGCACCCTGACGGTGAACTATGGCTACACCTTC. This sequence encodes CASTLTVNYGYTF.